The 9 T cell receptor beta chains presented below share a single source sample, sequenced in a study of T-cell reconstitution after alpha-beta-depleted transplantation in children. Preparing the TCRbeta library involved the use of unique molecular identifiers. Each CDR3 protein gets one entry after TCRdb re-called the PCR reads with MiXCR. This table holds 440,000 or so distinct CDR3 sequences, roughly 10% found once. Specimen: PBMCs from the stem cell graft donor, collected from the stem cell graft. All receptors come from a human donor who donated a stem cell graft to a child with acute myeloid leukemia.

The J gene is TRBJ1-5, the V gene TRBV30; no clear D gene. CDR1 is GTSNPN and CDR2 is SVGIG in the germline V gene (reference sequence). Trimming took 3 bases from V and 5 from J, leaving 14 bases between them. The CDR3 sequence is 14 residues long. CDR3 in amino acids: CAWSMPGGYQPQHF. The DNA for the CDR3 is TGTGCCTGGAGCATGCCAGGCGGTTATCAGCCCCAGCATTTT.

The chain uses TRBV29-1 and TRBJ1-1, with 8 bases matching TRBD1. This CDR3 contains 14 residues. The V segment lost 2 bases and the J segment 3 bases; nucleotides outside the gene matches: 5. Germline V lookup: CDR1 SQVTM, CDR2 ANQGSEA. CDR3 bases: TGCAGCGTTGAAAGGTCAGGGGGCTACACTGAAGCTTTCTTT. The encoded protein is CSVERSGGYTEAFF.

This clonotype was found a few times. The DNA of the CDR3 is TGTGCCAGCAGCTTAGTTCCAGGGGGGAACACCGGGGAGCTGTTTTTT. It yields the protein CASSLVPGGNTGELFF. The rearrangement links TRBV7-2 to TRBJ2-2; 7 bases are a match to TRBD1. The CDR3 sequence is 16 residues long. Trimming removed 1 base from V and 1 base from J; junction bases left unmatched: 3. Germline V gene sequence: CDR1 SGHTA, CDR2 FQGNSA.

The chain joins TRBV5-1 to TRBJ1-2, with 7 positions matching TRBD1. Germline V gives CDR1 SGHRS, CDR2 YFSETQ. V dropped 0 bases and J dropped 0; count of bases not matched to a gene: 2. There are 15 residues in the CDR3. CDR3 sequence reads: CASSLGTGSNYGYTF. The DNA of the CDR3 is TGCGCCAGCAGCTTGGGGACAGGCTCTAACTATGGCTACACCTTC.

This clonotype was seen many times. The chain is built from TRBV20-1 and TRBJ1-3, with a tentative D call TRBD1 (5 bases). V dropped 6 bases and J dropped 0 bases, with 24 bases sitting between them. The CDR3 sequence is 18 residues long. Germline V lookup: CDR1 DFQATT, CDR2 SNEGSKA (reference sequence). The CDR3 DNA follows: TGCAGTGCCATCCCGGGACTCCCGTCGGGTCCCTCTGGAAACACCATATATTTT. This codes for CSAIPGLPSGPSGNTIYF.

There are a few counts of this clonotype. The chain links TRBV9 to TRBJ2-1; TRBD1 might be the D (5 bases). Per the germline V gene, CDR1 is SGDLS and CDR2 is YYNGEE. V lost 0 bases, J lost 9 bases, and 7 bases lay in between. The CDR3 has 12 residues. This chain's CDR3 is CASSVDGAEQFF. CDR3 DNA sequence: TGTGCCAGCAGCGTAGATGGGGCTGAGCAGTTCTTC. Combining the CDR3 with reference TRBV9 and TRBJ2-1 gives the whole variable domain DSGVTQTPKHLITATGQRVTLRCSPRSGDLSVYWYQQSLDQGLQFLIQYYNGEERAKGNILERFSAQQFPDLHSELNLSSLELGDSALYFCASSVDGAEQFFGPGTRLTVL.

This clonotype was observed a few times. This rearrangement joins TRBV5-1 to TRBJ1-2; D may be TRBD1 (6 bases). Trimming shortened V by 4 bases and J by 2 bases, and 15 bases separated the two germline ends. The germline gives CDR1 SGHRS, CDR2 YFSETQ. This CDR3 region has 15 residues. In DNA, the CDR3 is TGCGCCAGCAGCCCAGCCGCGGGGACAAACTATGGCTACACCTTC. As protein: CASSPAAGTNYGYTF.

This clonotype was counted a few times. The chain has TRBV7-9 and TRBJ2-7; D may be TRBD1 (6 bases). This CDR3 contains 15 residues. The V end lost 1 base, the J end lost 7 bases, and 17 bases lay between the germline ends. Per germline, CDR1 SEHNR and CDR2 FQNEAQ (reference sequence). The CDR3, as DNA: TGTGCCAGCAGCTTAGGAGGTGCGGGCCAGGGGGAGCAGTACGTC. Residues: CASSLGGAGQGEQYV.

The gene calls are TRBV5-1 and TRBJ1-2, with TRBD1 identical over 7 bases. J was trimmed by 0 bases and V by 0 bases; bases with no gene match: 8. CDR3 length: 17 residues. Looked up from germline, CDR1 is SGHRS and CDR2 is YFSETQ. CDR3 region: CASSLETGWGPNYGYTF. The DNA for the CDR3 is TGCGCCAGCAGCTTGGAGACAGGGTGGGGGCCTAACTATGGCTACACCTTC.